This record looks at one T cell receptor beta chain sequence and its context. Its antigen is unidentified. This CDR3 contains 15 residues. The germline CDR1 and CDR2 sequences are SGHTA and FQGNSA. J gave up 1 base and V 5 bases, and 4 bases lay outside the gene matches. These data belong to a study of human T cells and chemical hapten exposure. Across the study: Across samples, TCR yields varied, mostly owing to small differences in pooled library volumes. Study conclusions and caveats: Clustering by CDR3 similarity yielded significantly more large clusters from expanded TCRs than controls.

TCRdb reprocessed the RACE reads with MiXCR, giving one entry per CDR3 protein. This sample yields roughly 120,000 distinct CDR3 sequences, of which less than 15% are seen a single time; approximately 2.6% belongs to the top ten. Time point: pre-sensitization, week 0. Treatment here: therapeutic diphenylcyclopropenone sensitization with weekly scalp DPC. Donation of samples came from alopecia patients who were 18 to 70 years old and suitable for DPC. Whole blood that had not been fractionated was the source of extracted total RNA. The rearrangement links TRBV7-2 to TRBJ2-5; 10 bases agree with TRBD2. This material consisted of whole blood, taken in connection with sensitization to the hapten diphenylcyclopropenone (DPC). The sequence came from a woman in her late teens or twenties with alopecia areata. Some clones in this sample may be carry-over from other donors' samples. The CDR3 loop reads CASSVRTSGQETQYF. CDR3 in DNA: TGTGCCAGCAGCGTCCGGACTAGCGGCCAAGAGACCCAGTACTTC.